A single sample gave rise to the 27 T cell receptor beta chains below, sequenced in a study of cytomegalovirus exposure and HLA in healthy donors. 13 Jbeta primers and 60 Vbeta primers were used for the PCR. Method: immunoSEQ multiplex PCR; TCRdb's copy keeps in-frame clones and lacks some. The data contain 130,000 to 150,000 clones, 75% to 90% of them singletons. Sequencing used PBMCs. These receptor sequences come from a woman aged 25-40 years in good health and CMV-seronegative.

This chain links TRBV5-1 with TRBJ1-2; no firm D call. The CDR3 contains 15 residues. Germline CDR1 reads SGHRS; CDR2 reads YFSETQ. V was trimmed by 4 bases and J by 3 bases, leaving 16 bases between them. The CDR3 sequence is CASSHSRSTYYGYTF. DNA of the CDR3: TGCGCCAGCAGCCACAGTCGCAGTACCTACTATGGCTACACCTTC.

The rearrangement uses TRBV27 and TRBJ2-7; 7 bases are a match to TRBD1. The germline CDR1 and CDR2 sequences are MNHEY and SMNVEV (reference sequence). This CDR3 is 14 amino acids long. J lost 7 bases, V lost 4 bases, and 10 bases had no gene match. CDR3 in amino acids: CASSSGQWQEEQYF. The CDR3 DNA reads TGTGCCAGCAGTTCGGGACAGTGGCAAGAGGAGCAGTACTTC.

Only one count was recorded for this clone. The V gene is TRBV19, the J gene TRBJ2-1; TRBD2 matches at 13 bases. The CDR3 spans 15 residues. V shed 6 bases, J shed 6 bases, and the junction held 5 bases outside the gene matches. Germline-derived CDR1 and CDR2 are LNHDA and SQIVND (reference sequence). Written as DNA, the CDR3 is TGTGCCAGTAGGACAGGACTAGCGGGAGTCAATGAGCAGTTCTTC. It yields the protein CASRTGLAGVNEQFF.

V usage is TRBV30 and J usage is TRBJ1-4; 7 bases are a match to TRBD1. Looked up from germline, CDR1 is GTSNPN and CDR2 is SVGIG (reference sequence). The ends lost 3 bases at V and 0 bases at J; junction bases unmatched: 4. CDR3 length: 15 residues. This chain's CDR3 is CAWRGQIATNEKLFF. CDR3 nucleotides: TGTGCCTGGAGGGGACAGATTGCAACTAATGAAAAACTGTTTTTT.

This clone has just a few counts. V usage is TRBV2 and J usage is TRBJ1-6; the match to TRBD1 covers 8 bases. The ends lost 2 bases at V and 7 bases at J; junction bases unmatched: 1. This CDR3 is built from 14 residues. CDR1 is SNHLY, CDR2 FYNNEI, per germline. The CDR3 sequence is CASSERTGNSPLHF. CDR3 in DNA: TGTGCCAGCAGTGAAAGGACAGGGAATTCACCCCTCCACTTT.

The genes are TRBV5-1 and TRBJ2-5; 14 bases line up with TRBD2. V lost 4 bases to trimming and J lost 4 bases; unmatched junction nucleotides: 3. CDR1 is SGHRS, CDR2 YFSETQ, per germline. This CDR3 has 15 residues. Written as DNA, the CDR3 is TGCGCCAGCAGCGGGACTAGCGGGAGCTCAGAGACCCAGTACTTC. This sequence encodes CASSGTSGSSETQYF. The whole variable domain, filled in from reference TRBV5-1 and TRBJ2-5, reads KAGVTQTPRYLIKTRGQQVTLSCSPISGHRSVSWYQQTPGQGLQFLFEYFSETQRNKGNFPGRFSGRQFSNSRSEMNVSTLELGDSALYLCASSGTSGSSETQYFGPGTRLLVL.

The chain carries TRBV23-1 and TRBJ2-7; maybe TRBD2 (5 bases). TRBV23-1 is sorted into the ORF group, with uncertain function. V shed 2 bases and J shed 6 bases, with 11 bases lying between them. This CDR3 spans 13 amino acids. CDR3 loop: CASSQVLGVEQYF. In DNA, the CDR3 is TGCGCCAGCAGTCAAGTCCTCGGGGTCGAGCAGTACTTC.

The chain combines TRBV9 with TRBJ1-1, with 8 bases lining up with TRBD1. V was pared by 0 bases and J by 4 bases, with 8 bases of the junction left unmatched. This CDR3 contains 16 residues. Germline V gene sequence: CDR1 SGDLS, CDR2 YYNGEE. The CDR3 DNA reads as TGTGCCAGCAGCGTAGATGACAGGGGACCGATCACTGAAGCTTTCTTT. Translating gives CASSVDDRGPITEAFF.

The chain couples TRBV19 to TRBJ2-4; TRBD1 matches at 12 bases. Per germline, CDR1 LNHDA and CDR2 SQIVND (reference sequence). The V and J ends lost 5 bases and 9 bases, in that order; junction bases with no gene match: 5. The CDR3 is made up of 14 amino acids. The CDR3 loop reads CASSPGTGGRIQYF. The CDR3, as DNA: TGTGCCAGTAGTCCGGGGACAGGGGGCCGCATTCAGTACTTC.

On this clone itself: An end of the junction differs from the germline gene, which may be a read error. The CDR3 sequence: CSSSLGGNEQYF. The CDR3 coding sequence is TGTTCCAGCAGCTTAGGAGGGAACGAGCAGTACTTC. The V and J genes are TRBV7-9 and TRBJ2-7; possibly TRBD2 for D (6 bases). The CDR3 covers 12 residues. Germline loops: CDR1 SEHNR, CDR2 FQNEAQ (reference sequence).

The chain uses TRBV7-8 and TRBJ1-1; 8 bases map to TRBD1. The germline gives CDR1 SGHVS, CDR2 FQNEAQ. V lost 5 bases to trimming and J lost 1 base; unmatched junction nucleotides: 3. The CDR3 runs to 14 residues. CDR3 in amino acids: CASSTTGANTEAFF. CDR3 DNA sequence: TGTGCCAGCAGCACGACAGGGGCGAACACTGAAGCTTTCTTT.

This clone has only one observation. The V and J genes are TRBV7-9 and TRBJ2-1; 7 bases fit TRBD1. CDR3 length equals 14 residues. Germline trimming cut 5 bases from V and 4 bases from J; bases unmatched to any gene: 5. Germline lookup yields CDR1 SEHNR and CDR2 FQNEAQ (reference sequence). The CDR3 sequence is CASSLGQDYNEQFF. DNA for the CDR3: TGTGCCAGCAGCCTCGGACAGGATTACAATGAGCAGTTCTTC.

The chain recombines TRBV5-1 with TRBJ2-7, with D tentatively TRBD1 (7 bases). Germline V gene sequence: CDR1 SGHRS, CDR2 YFSETQ. The V end was cut by 6 bases, the J end by 1 base, with 20 bases between. The CDR3 runs 16 residues. For the CDR3, the DNA is TGCGCCAGCACGCCAACCGGGGGCAGGGGGTCCTACGAGCAGTACTTC. This encodes CASTPTGGRGSYEQYF.

This clone came up once. V is TRBV27 and J is TRBJ1-2; D gene ambiguous. The germline V gene has CDR1 MNHEY and CDR2 SMNVEV (reference sequence). This CDR3 contains 17 residues. Deletions cut 7 bases from V and 4 bases from J, with 25 bases between. CDR3 bases: TGTGCCAGCAAGCCGTCGGAGACTCCTAAACGAAGCTATGGCTACACCTTC. Encoded protein: CASKPSETPKRSYGYTF.

The chain uses TRBV27 and TRBJ1-1; maybe TRBD1 (5 bases). Trimming took off 0 bases at V and 6 bases at J, with 11 bases between the two ends. CDR1 and CDR2 (germline): MNHEY, SMNVEV (reference sequence). The CDR3 length is 14 residues. The CDR3 region is CASSLSWGRAEAFF. The CDR3 DNA reads as TGTGCCAGCAGTTTATCGTGGGGGAGGGCTGAAGCTTTCTTT.

The chain joins TRBV2 to TRBJ1-3; D is unclear. Between the trimmed V and J ends, which lost 3 bases and 2 bases, there was a span of 8 bases. From germline, CDR1 is SNHLY and CDR2 FYNNEI. CDR3 length: 14 amino acids. The CDR3: CASSDPGAGNTIYF. CDR3 DNA sequence: TGTGCCAGCAGTGATCCTGGAGCTGGAAACACCATATATTTT.

V usage is TRBV27 and J usage is TRBJ1-2; 7 bases line up with TRBD1. V shed 2 bases and J 5 bases; nucleotides not matched to a gene: 5. Germline loops: CDR1 MNHEY, CDR2 SMNVEV (reference sequence). CDR3 length: 14 amino acids. CDR3 region: CASSLLGTAYGYTF. The CDR3 DNA is TGTGCCAGCAGTTTACTCGGGACAGCGTATGGCTACACCTTC.

The chain recombines TRBV18 with TRBJ2-5; 11 nucleotides line up with TRBD1. The germline V gene encodes CDR1 KGHSH and CDR2 LQKENI. CDR3 length equals 18 residues. The ends lost 3 bases at V and 1 base at J; junction bases unmatched: 10. The CDR3 region is CASSPTPGTGGGQETQYF. Here the CDR3 DNA reads TGTGCCAGCTCACCCACTCCCGGGACAGGGGGTGGCCAAGAGACCCAGTACTTC.

V gene TRBV6-1 combines with J gene TRBJ1-5, with D maybe TRBD1 (6 bases). Trimming left V 3 bases short and J 6 bases short, with 9 bases between. The CDR3 has 13 residues. Germline CDR1 MNHNS, CDR2 SASEGT. Written as DNA, the CDR3 is TGTGCCAGCAGTGACAGGGGTAGTCAGCCCCAGCATTTT. Its translation: CASSDRGSQPQHF.

Written as DNA, the CDR3 is TGCAGTGCTCAGCGGGAGATTTACACCTTC. Translation gives CSAQREIYTF. The chain couples TRBV20-1 to TRBJ1-2; D is unresolved. The length of the CDR3 is 10 residues. CDR1 is DFQATT, CDR2 SNEGSKA, per germline (reference sequence). With 5 bases removed from V and 11 bases from J, the gap between germline ends came to 12 bases.

The rearrangement joins TRBV5-1 to TRBJ2-3, with TRBD2 matching over 13 bases. V shed 5 bases, J shed 4 bases, and the junction held 7 bases outside the gene matches. This CDR3 comprises 16 residues. Per the germline V gene, CDR1 is SGHRS and CDR2 is YFSETQ. CDR3 amino acids: CASRKTSGGGADTQYF. The DNA of the CDR3 is TGCGCCAGCAGGAAAACTAGCGGGGGGGGCGCAGATACGCAGTATTTT.

The rearrangement joins TRBV11-2 to TRBJ2-5; 12 nucleotides line up with TRBD2. Per germline, CDR1 SGHAT and CDR2 FQNNGV. CDR3 length: 14 residues. V gave up 5 bases and J gave up 5 bases; unmatched junction bases: 3. CDR3 bases: TGTGCCAGCAGCCCTAGCGGGAGGGGGGAGACCCAGTACTTC. Amino acids: CASSPSGRGETQYF.

The chain employs TRBV20-1 and TRBJ2-7; D remains ambiguous. This CDR3 is 11 amino acids long. Germline V lookup: CDR1 DFQATT, CDR2 SNEGSKA (reference sequence). Trimming took off 1 base at V and 4 bases at J, with 5 bases between the two ends. Here the CDR3 reads CSARGRYEQYF. The CDR3 DNA is TGCAGTGCTAGAGGGCGGTACGAGCAGTACTTC.

The gene calls are TRBV5-1 and TRBJ2-1; 7 nucleotides agree with TRBD2. V lost 1 base and J lost 1; bases outside the gene matches: 8. Germline V lookup: CDR1 SGHRS, CDR2 YFSETQ. The CDR3 loop spans 17 amino acids. CDR3 DNA: TGCGCCAGCAGCTTGCGGGACTATTCTGTTTCCTACAATGAGCAGTTCTTC. Protein: CASSLRDYSVSYNEQFF.

This chain uses TRBV10-3 with TRBJ2-1, with 14 bases that match TRBD2. CDR1 and CDR2 (germline): ENHRY, SYGVKD. The CDR3 sequence is 17 residues long. With 7 bases clipped from V and 0 bases from J, the junction kept 5 bases outside the gene matches. CDR3 bases: TGTGCCATCATCCGGACTAGCGGGAGGAGCTCCTACAATGAGCAGTTCTTC. Translated, it gives CAIIRTSGRSSYNEQFF.

The chain joins TRBV9 to TRBJ2-3; D might be TRBD2 (6 bases). Trimming left V 0 bases short and J 4 bases short, with 15 bases between. Germline loops: CDR1 SGDLS, CDR2 YYNGEE. The CDR3 is made up of 16 amino acids. CDR3 DNA sequence: TGTGCCAGCAGCGTAGCTACAGGAGGAGGGGCAGATACGCAGTATTTT. The encoded protein is CASSVATGGGADTQYF.

Points on this clone: Other DNA variants within this sample encode the same CDR3. The chain is built from TRBV5-1 and TRBJ2-1; 10 nucleotides align to TRBD2. The germline CDR1 and CDR2 sequences are SGHRS and YFSETQ. V trimming: 0 bases; J trimming: 4 bases; junction bases outside the gene matches: 1. The CDR3 length is 15 residues. CDR3 in amino acids: CASSLELAGYNEQFF. The DNA of the CDR3 is TGCGCCAGCAGCTTGGAACTAGCGGGGTACAATGAGCAGTTCTTC.